Presented here are 22 T cell receptor beta chains from one specimen sequenced in a study of T cells in Graves' hyperthyroidism and ophthalmopathy. RNA transcripts served as the template for amplifying TCR beta CDR3 regions. Researchers ran a first-round RT-PCR on the TCR CDR3 using the HTBI primer set. TCRdb re-called the multiplex PCR reads with MiXCR, one entry per CDR3 protein. The sample consists of approximately 400,000 distinct CDR3 sequences, about an eighth of them appearing once. Sequenced material: blood. The receptor source for this set is a man aged 50 to 60 with Graves' ophthalmopathy.

In this sample, this clonotype turned up a few times. V usage is TRBV4-2 and J usage is TRBJ2-2; D remains ambiguous. CDR1 and CDR2 (germline): LGHNA, YNFKEQ. V was pared by 0 bases and J by 1 base, with 6 bases between. There are 15 residues in the CDR3. The CDR3 coding sequence is TGTGCCAGCAGCCAAGAGAGCAGGAACACCGGGGAGCTGTTTTTT. Its protein product is CASSQESRNTGELFF.

This clonotype was seen repeatedly, ten times or more. The chain combines TRBV7-2 with TRBJ2-1, with D tentatively TRBD1 (6 bases). The length of the CDR3 is 15 residues. The germline V and J ends were trimmed by 0 bases and 4 bases, with 10 bases remaining between them. CDR1 is SGHTA and CDR2 is FQGNSA in the germline V gene. The CDR3 reads CASSLADSFYNEQFF. The DNA of the CDR3 is TGTGCCAGCAGCTTAGCGGACAGCTTTTACAATGAGCAGTTCTTC.

This clonotype was recorded many times. The gene calls are TRBV27 and TRBJ2-7, with 12 bases matching TRBD2. Germline V gene lookup returns CDR1 MNHEY and CDR2 SMNVEV (reference sequence). This CDR3 comprises 16 residues. V gave up 7 bases and J gave up 0 bases; unmatched junction bases: 7. DNA for the CDR3: TGTGCCAGCAAACCAGAGACTAGCGGGAGCTCCTACGAGCAGTACTTC. It codes for CASKPETSGSSYEQYF.

This clonotype appeared many times. V and J are TRBV25-1 and TRBJ2-1, with 7 bases fitting TRBD2. Germline CDR1 reads MGHDK; CDR2 reads SYGVNS. V lost 1 base to trimming and J lost 8 bases; unmatched junction nucleotides: 11. The CDR3 runs to 16 residues. The CDR3 DNA reads as TGTGCCAGCAGTGAATGGAGCGGGATCCCTTCTCATGAGCAGTTCTTC. It yields the protein CASSEWSGIPSHEQFF.

This chain joins TRBV7-2 and TRBJ2-3; D is unresolved. This CDR3 contains 15 residues. Deletions cut 1 base from V and 0 bases from J, with 8 bases between. CDR1 SGHTA and CDR2 FQGNSA come from the germline V gene. CDR3 sequence: CASSLGGLSTDTQYF. CDR3 sequence (DNA): TGTGCCAGCAGCTTAGGCGGATTGAGCACAGATACGCAGTATTTT.

This clonotype showed up many times. The gene calls are TRBV7-8 and TRBJ2-3, with 8 bases that match TRBD2. CDR1 and CDR2 (germline): SGHVS, FQNEAQ. The CDR3 sequence is 16 residues long. J gave up 0 bases and V 5 bases, and 7 bases lay outside the gene matches. CDR3 region: CASSQTSGPSTDTQYF. CDR3 in DNA: TGTGCCAGCAGCCAAACTAGCGGACCTAGCACAGATACGCAGTATTTT.

This clonotype was counted only a few times. The V gene is TRBV2, the J gene TRBJ2-1; 7 nucleotides line up with TRBD2. CDR3 length equals 15 residues. Germline V CDR1 and CDR2: SNHLY, FYNNEI. V shed 5 bases, J shed 1 base, and the junction held 5 bases outside the gene matches. The CDR3 reads CASSKLAPSYNEQFF. CDR3 DNA: TGTGCCAGCAGTAAACTAGCGCCTTCCTACAATGAGCAGTTCTTC.

Regarding this clonotype: An end of the junction does not agree with germline; a read error may underlie this. The CDR3 loop is CSVGLAGSYGQYF. CDR3 nucleotide sequence: TGCAGCGTTGGACTAGCGGGATCCTACGGGCAGTACTTC. The chain is built from TRBV29-1 and TRBJ2-7, with 11 positions matching TRBD2. Per germline, CDR1 SQVTM and CDR2 ANQGSEA. This CDR3 region has 13 residues.

J is TRBJ2-1 and V is TRBV19; possibly TRBD2 for D (6 bases). The CDR3 runs to 13 residues. Germline CDR1 and CDR2: LNHDA and SQIVND (reference sequence). The V end lost 5 bases, the J end lost 13 bases, and 18 bases lay between the germline ends. The CDR3 region has the DNA TGTGCCAGTAGTGGGGTCGTCACTAGCAGCCAGTTCTTC. This translates into CASSGVVTSSQFF.

The V call is TRBV19, the J call TRBJ1-5; 9 bases map to TRBD1. Losses at the gene ends were 4 bases for V and 2 bases for J; bases not matched to a gene: 6. The CDR3 has 16 residues. Germline loops: CDR1 LNHDA, CDR2 SQIVND (reference sequence). The CDR3 DNA follows: TGTGCCAGTAGTAACGCCGGGACAGGGCGCAATCAGCCCCAGCATTTT. Protein product: CASSNAGTGRNQPQHF.

This clonotype was detected many times. The V and J genes are TRBV7-9 and TRBJ2-7; tentatively, D is TRBD1 (6 bases). Looked up from germline, CDR1 is SEHNR and CDR2 is FQNEAQ (reference sequence). Trimming took 4 bases from V and 2 from J, leaving 15 bases between them. The CDR3 loop spans 15 amino acids. The CDR3 bases are TGTGCCAGCAGCTCGGAAACTGGACAGACCTACGAGCAGTACTTC. Translation: CASSSETGQTYEQYF.

There are many counts of this clonotype. This chain connects TRBV20-1 to TRBJ2-1; 12 bases align to TRBD2. This CDR3 is 14 amino acids long. Germline-derived CDR1 and CDR2 are DFQATT and SNEGSKA (reference sequence). The J segment lost 15 bases and the V segment lost 5 bases, leaving 14 bases of the junction unmatched. The CDR3 nucleotides read TGCAGTGCTTTACGGACTAGCGGGGCCCGATTTCCGTTCTTC. This gives the protein CSALRTSGARFPFF.

The chain combines TRBV19 with TRBJ2-7, with D perhaps being TRBD1 or TRBD2 (5 bases each). The germline V gene has CDR1 LNHDA and CDR2 SQIVND (reference sequence). Trimming cost V 7 bases and J 2 bases, with 15 bases left between them. CDR3 length equals 14 residues. The CDR3 DNA reads TGTGCCAGTATTCAGGGCTGGAGGACCTACGAGCAGTACTTC. It is translated as CASIQGWRTYEQYF.

This chain uses TRBV7-2 with TRBJ2-2; D is uncertain. Germline CDR1 and CDR2: SGHTA and FQGNSA. The CDR3 contains 13 residues. V gave up 5 bases and J gave up 3 bases, with 7 bases separating them. This chain's CDR3 is CASSPGHTGELFF. The CDR3 DNA reads as TGTGCCAGCAGCCCGGGTCACACCGGGGAGCTGTTTTTT.

The V and J genes are TRBV10-2 and TRBJ2-1, with 12 bases that match TRBD2. The CDR3 totals 16 residues. Germline V gives CDR1 WSHSY, CDR2 SAAADI. Trimming cost V 6 bases and J 5 bases; bases outside gene matches: 8. This chain's CDR3 is CASSQGLAGLNNEQFF. In nucleotides, the CDR3 is TGCGCCAGCAGCCAAGGACTAGCGGGACTAAACAATGAGCAGTTCTTC.

This clonotype was seen ten or more times. This chain joins TRBV6-5 and TRBJ2-7; 10 nucleotides match TRBD1. This CDR3 has 16 residues. Germline V gene lookup returns CDR1 MNHEY and CDR2 SVGAGI. The V segment lost 0 bases and the J segment 5 bases; nucleotides outside the gene matches: 7. The CDR3 sequence is CASSYSLGTGVHEQYF. The CDR3 bases are TGTGCCAGCAGTTACTCCCTCGGGACAGGGGTCCACGAGCAGTACTTC.

This clonotype was recorded at least ten times. A junction end diverges from the germline sequence, so it may reflect a read error. The chain joins TRBV30 to TRBJ2-2; D perhaps matches TRBD2 (6 bases). CDR3 length: 14 amino acids. CDR1 GTSNPN and CDR2 SVGIG come from the germline V gene (reference sequence). The DNA of the CDR3 is TGTGCCTGGAATGGAGGGGTGAACACCGGGAAGCTGTTTTTT. Translated: CAWNGGVNTGKLFF.

This clonotype has more than one count but fewer than ten. V usage is TRBV4-1 and J usage is TRBJ2-3; 12 nucleotides agree with TRBD2. CDR1 MGHRA and CDR2 YSYEKL come from the germline V gene. The CDR3 has 17 amino acids. Unmatched junction bases numbered 9, after V lost 4 bases and J lost 4 bases. CDR3 bases: TGCGCCAGCAGCCTACGCCCTAGCGGGAGGGTGGCAGATACGCAGTATTTT. Translating it yields CASSLRPSGRVADTQYF.

This clonotype was detected many times. This rearrangement joins TRBV6-5 to TRBJ2-5, with D possibly matching TRBD1 (6 bases). The germline V and J ends were trimmed by 2 bases and 5 bases, with 9 bases remaining between them. The CDR3 contains 13 residues. CDR1 and CDR2 from the germline V gene are MNHEY and SVGAGI. The CDR3 DNA reads TGTGCCAGCAGTTACAACAGGGTCGAGACCCAGTACTTC. It specifies CASSYNRVETQYF.

This clonotype was detected only a few times. The CDR3 region has the DNA TGTGCCAGCAGCGAGGAGGTGGGGGCAAATGAGCAGTTCTTC. Translating it yields CASSEEVGANEQFF. This chain connects TRBV2 to TRBJ2-1, with D perhaps TRBD1 (6 bases). Germline V gives CDR1 SNHLY, CDR2 FYNNEI. Trimming pared 6 bases from V and 7 bases from J, leaving 16 bases between. The length of the CDR3 is 14 residues.

This clonotype was observed a single time. V and J are TRBV5-4 and TRBJ1-2, with D tentatively TRBD1 (6 bases). The CDR3 has 17 amino acids. The germline V and J ends were trimmed by 4 bases and 4 bases, with 23 bases remaining between them. The germline gives CDR1 SGHNT, CDR2 YYREEE (reference sequence). CDR3 coding DNA: TGTGCCAGCAGCGGGGGAAAGGGGGTAGGTGGATGCTATGGCTACACCTTC. This gives the protein CASSGGKGVGGCYGYTF.

This clonotype was found many times. This chain connects TRBV2 to TRBJ2-1; 8 bases line up with TRBD1. Germline CDR1 and CDR2: SNHLY and FYNNEI. The CDR3 spans 15 residues. V dropped 1 base and J dropped 1; count of bases not matched to a gene: 0. Here the CDR3 reads CASSEDRGSYNEQFF. In DNA, the CDR3 is TGTGCCAGCAGTGAAGACAGGGGGTCCTACAATGAGCAGTTCTTC.